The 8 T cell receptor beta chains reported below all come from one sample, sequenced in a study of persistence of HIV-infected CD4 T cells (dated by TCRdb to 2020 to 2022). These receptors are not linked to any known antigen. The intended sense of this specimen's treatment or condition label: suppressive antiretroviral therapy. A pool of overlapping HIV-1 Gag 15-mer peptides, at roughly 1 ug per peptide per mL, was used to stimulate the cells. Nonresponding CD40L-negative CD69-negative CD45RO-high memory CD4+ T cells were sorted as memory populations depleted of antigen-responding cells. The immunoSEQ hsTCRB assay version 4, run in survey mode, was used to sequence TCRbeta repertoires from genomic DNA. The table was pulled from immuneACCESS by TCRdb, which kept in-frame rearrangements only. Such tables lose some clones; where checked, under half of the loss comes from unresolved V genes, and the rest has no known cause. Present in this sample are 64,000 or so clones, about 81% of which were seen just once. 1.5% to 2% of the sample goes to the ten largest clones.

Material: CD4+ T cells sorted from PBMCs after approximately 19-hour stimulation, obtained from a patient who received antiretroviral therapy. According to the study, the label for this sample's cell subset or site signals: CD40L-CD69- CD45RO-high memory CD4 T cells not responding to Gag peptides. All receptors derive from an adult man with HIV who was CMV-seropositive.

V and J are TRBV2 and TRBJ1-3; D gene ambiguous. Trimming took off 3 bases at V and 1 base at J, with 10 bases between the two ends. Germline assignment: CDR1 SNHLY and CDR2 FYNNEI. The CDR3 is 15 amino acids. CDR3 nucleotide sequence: TGTGCCAGCAGTGAGGTGAGGACGTCTGGAAACACCATATATTTT. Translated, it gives CASSEVRTSGNTIYF.

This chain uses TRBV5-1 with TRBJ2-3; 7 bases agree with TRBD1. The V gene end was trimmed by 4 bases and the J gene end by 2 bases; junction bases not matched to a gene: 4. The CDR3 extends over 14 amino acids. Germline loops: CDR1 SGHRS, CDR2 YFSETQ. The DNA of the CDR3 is TGCGCCAGCAGCGACGGACAGGTCACAGATACGCAGTATTTT. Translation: CASSDGQVTDTQYF.

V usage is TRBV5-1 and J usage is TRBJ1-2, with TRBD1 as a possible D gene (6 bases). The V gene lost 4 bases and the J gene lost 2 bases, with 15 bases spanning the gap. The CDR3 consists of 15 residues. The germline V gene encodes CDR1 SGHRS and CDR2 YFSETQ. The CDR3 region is CASSPPGRGNYGYTF. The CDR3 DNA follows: TGCGCCAGCAGCCCCCCTGGCAGGGGCAACTATGGCTACACCTTC.

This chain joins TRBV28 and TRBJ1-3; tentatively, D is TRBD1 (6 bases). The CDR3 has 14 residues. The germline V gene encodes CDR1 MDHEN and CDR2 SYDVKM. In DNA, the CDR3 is TGTGCTTCAAACAGGGCCCTCTCTGGAAACACCATATATTTT. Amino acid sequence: CASNRALSGNTIYF.

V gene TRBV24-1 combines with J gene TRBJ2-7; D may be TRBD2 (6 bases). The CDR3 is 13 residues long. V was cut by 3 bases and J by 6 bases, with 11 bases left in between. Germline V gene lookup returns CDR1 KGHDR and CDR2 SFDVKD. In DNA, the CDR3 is TGTGCCACCAGTGATGGAGGGGTAGGCGAGCAGTACTTC. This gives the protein CATSDGGVGEQYF.

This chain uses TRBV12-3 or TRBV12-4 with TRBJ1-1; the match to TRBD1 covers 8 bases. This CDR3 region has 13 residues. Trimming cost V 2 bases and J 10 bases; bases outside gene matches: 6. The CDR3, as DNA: TGTGCCAGCAGTTTAAAACAGGGGGTCCGAGCTTTCTTT. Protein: CASSLKQGVRAFF.

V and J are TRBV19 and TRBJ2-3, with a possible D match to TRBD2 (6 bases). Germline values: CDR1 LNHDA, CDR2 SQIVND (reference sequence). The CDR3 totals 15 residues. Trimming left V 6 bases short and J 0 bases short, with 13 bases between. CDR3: CASSPAGTSTDTQYF. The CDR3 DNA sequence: TGTGCCAGTAGCCCCGCGGGAACTAGCACAGATACGCAGTATTTT.

Here the CDR3 reads CASSQGLAGVYEQYF. The CDR3 DNA follows: TGTGCCAGCAGCCAAGGATTGGCGGGGGTCTACGAGCAGTACTTC. The V call is TRBV4-2, the J call TRBJ2-7; 7 nucleotides align to TRBD2. This CDR3 comprises 15 residues. J gave up 3 bases and V 1 base, and 6 bases lay outside the gene matches. Looked up from germline, CDR1 is LGHNA and CDR2 is YNFKEQ.